This TCR beta chain emerged from a study of blood T cell repertoires in COVID-19. CDR1 is SQVTM and CDR2 is ANQGSEA in the germline V gene. The CDR3 is 13 residues long. Losses at the gene ends were 3 bases for V and 6 bases for J; bases not matched to a gene: 4. Recruits, aged 18 to 89 years, lived in under 25 US areas. TCRdb's table, derived via immunoSEQ multiplex PCR, lists solely in-frame clones and lacks some. Among around 230,000 clones listed, approximately 84% were seen once. This clonotype originated in a woman between 40 and 50 years old with acute COVID-19. The sequencing input was PBMCs or T cells enriched from blood (not recorded which). V and J are TRBV29-1 and TRBJ1-2, with 10 bases that match TRBD1. The CDR3 DNA follows: TGCAGCGTTGACCGGGACAGGGGTGATGGCTACACCTTC. This translates into CSVDRDRGDGYTF.